This T cell receptor (beta chain) originates from a study of blood T cell repertoires in COVID-19. On the study more broadly: Nucleic acid was either cDNA or gDNA, and it came from T cells, B-cell-depleted T cells, or PBMCs.

The CDR3 has 16 amino acids. V shed 2 bases and J 3 bases; nucleotides not matched to a gene: 2. Germline V lookup: CDR1 SGHNT, CDR2 YYREEE (reference sequence). TCRdb's table, derived via immunoSEQ multiplex PCR, lists solely in-frame clones and lacks some. The sample has roughly 180,000 clones, roughly 80% seen once. The specimen was PBMCs or T cells enriched from blood (not recorded which). This receptor was taken from a woman aged 40 to 50 with acute COVID-19. The V gene is TRBV5-4, the J gene TRBJ2-3; 14 bases align to TRBD2. This CDR3 reads CASSFGTSGSTDTQYF. CDR3 coding DNA: TGTGCCAGCAGCTTCGGGACTAGCGGGAGTACAGATACGCAGTATTTT.